This passage covers 16 T cell receptor beta chains from one sample sequenced in a study of shared T cell receptors in the human thymus. The assay was immunoSEQ multiplex PCR, and TCRdb's table has in-frame clones only and misses some. The sample yields around 340,000 clones, 85% to 95% seen once. The specimen sequenced was thymocytes. The receptors here all came from a human donor.

The chain combines TRBV13 with TRBJ1-1; D unclear. The CDR3 runs 14 residues. Trimming left V 5 bases short and J 3 bases short, with 13 bases between. Germline assignment: CDR1 PRHDT and CDR2 FYEKMQ (reference sequence). The CDR3 region has the DNA TGTGCCAGCAGCCTCAGACTTCCGGACACTGAAGCTTTCTTT. As protein: CASSLRLPDTEAFF.

This sequence joins TRBV7-9 and TRBJ2-7; D possibly corresponds to TRBD1 (6 bases). This CDR3 has 15 amino acids. CDR1 SEHNR and CDR2 FQNEAQ come from the germline V gene (reference sequence). Trimming took off 6 bases at V and 2 bases at J, with 17 bases between the two ends. The CDR3 loop is CASRPPETGAYEQYF. The CDR3 bases are TGTGCCAGCAGACCACCCGAGACAGGCGCCTACGAGCAGTACTTC.

V usage is TRBV11-2 and J usage is TRBJ2-5; 7 bases fit TRBD1. Trimming at V came to 5 bases and at J to 4 bases, leaving 1 base not matched to a gene. Germline V gene data show CDR1 as SGHAT and CDR2 as FQNNGV. This CDR3 has 12 residues. The CDR3 DNA is TGTGCCAGCAGCCACAGGGGAGAGACCCAGTACTTC. This gives the protein CASSHRGETQYF.

The rearrangement joins TRBV4-1 to TRBJ1-2; 7 bases agree with TRBD1. V dropped 7 bases and J dropped 0; count of bases not matched to a gene: 8. The CDR3 covers 15 residues. Germline CDR1 MGHRA, CDR2 YSYEKL. CDR3 sequence (DNA): TGCGCCAGCAAGGGAGGGGGCCCTACTAACTATGGCTACACCTTC. Translation gives CASKGGGPTNYGYTF.

V gene TRBV7-3 combines with J gene TRBJ2-2; 10 bases map to TRBD2. CDR3 length equals 15 residues. After removal of 5 bases from V and 7 bases from J, the junction contained 7 bases not matched to a gene. Germline V gives CDR1 SGHTA, CDR2 FQGTGA. The CDR3 coding sequence is TGTGCCAGCAGCCCAGCGGGAGGGCCTGGCGGGGAGCTGTTTTTT. It yields the protein CASSPAGGPGGELFF. The entire variable domain, with the rest obtained from reference TRBV7-3 and TRBJ2-2, is as follows: GAGVSQTPSNKVTEKGKYVELRCDPISGHTALYWYRQSLGQGPEFLIYFQGTGAADDSGLPNDRFFAVRPEGSVSTLKIQRTERGDSAVYLCASSPAGGPGGELFFGEGSRLTVL.

This rearrangement joins TRBV2 to TRBJ1-1; D might be TRBD1 (5 bases). Per the germline V gene, CDR1 is SNHLY and CDR2 is FYNNEI. The CDR3 spans 14 residues. V dropped 6 bases and J dropped 6 bases, with 17 bases sitting between them. In nucleotides, the CDR3 is TGTGCCAGCAGGGGTGGGACGGCGTGGGCTGAAGCTTTCTTT. Protein product: CASRGGTAWAEAFF.

The chain couples TRBV7-9 to TRBJ1-1; D not resolved. V shed 3 bases and J shed 0 bases, with 11 bases lying between them. Germline loops: CDR1 SEHNR, CDR2 FQNEAQ (reference sequence). The CDR3 runs to 15 residues. CDR3 DNA sequence: TGTGCCAGCAGCTTGGGGTCGATAATGAACACTGAAGCTTTCTTT. Amino acids: CASSLGSIMNTEAFF.

Of note for this clone: This sample also contains other DNA sequences that code for the same CDR3. This chain's CDR3 is CASSLAGNEQFF. The CDR3 coding sequence is TGCGCCAGCAGCTTGGCCGGCAATGAGCAGTTCTTC. V and J are TRBV5-1 and TRBJ2-1; D gene unclear. Deletions cut 0 bases from V and 6 bases from J, with 4 bases between. The CDR3 has 12 residues. Germline V gene data show CDR1 as SGHRS and CDR2 as YFSETQ.

This rearrangement joins TRBV27 to TRBJ2-7; 12 bases line up with TRBD2. The V gene's germline CDR1 is MNHEY and CDR2 SMNVEV (reference sequence). CDR3 length: 15 amino acids. J lost 4 bases, V lost 5 bases, and 6 bases had no gene match. The DNA for the CDR3 is TGTGCCAGCAGTGCCACTACTAGCGGGAGGTACGAGCAGTACTTC. Encoded protein: CASSATTSGRYEQYF.

The chain carries TRBV11-2 and TRBJ2-7; D gene uncertain. This CDR3 comprises 14 residues. Between the trimmed V and J ends, which lost 0 bases and 1 base, there was a span of 7 bases. CDR1 SGHAT and CDR2 FQNNGV come from the germline V gene. The CDR3 region has the DNA TGTGCCAGCAGCTTAGATGCGCCTTCCTACGAGCAGTACTTC. It is translated as CASSLDAPSYEQYF.

DNA for the CDR3: TGTGCCAGCAGCCGCCGACAGGGACCCTCCCAAAGTGAGCAGTTCTTC. Its protein is CASSRRQGPSQSEQFF. This rearrangement joins TRBV7-8 to TRBJ2-1, with 7 bases that match TRBD1. After removal of 5 bases from V and 9 bases from J, the junction contained 16 bases not matched to a gene. The CDR3 extends over 16 amino acids. CDR1 SGHVS and CDR2 FQNEAQ come from the germline V gene.

The chain carries TRBV15 and TRBJ1-1; no definite D call. The V end was cut by 10 bases, the J end by 2 bases, with 14 bases between. Germline CDR1 reads LNHNV; CDR2 reads YYDKDF (reference sequence). The length of the CDR3 is 13 residues. The CDR3 DNA reads as TGTGCCATCGTCCCGGCGGATAACACTGAAGCTTTCTTT. Residues: CAIVPADNTEAFF.

This clone was counted a single time. The V gene is TRBV5-6, the J gene TRBJ2-5; 9 bases are a match to TRBD2. CDR3 length: 16 residues. CDR1 SGHDT and CDR2 YYEEEE come from the germline V gene. The trim removed 0 bases at V and 0 bases at J, leaving 3 bases unmatched. The CDR3 loop is CASSLESSGDQETQYF. The DNA for the CDR3 is TGTGCCAGCAGCTTGGAATCTAGCGGGGACCAAGAGACCCAGTACTTC.

The rearrangement joins TRBV2 to TRBJ2-6; D unclear. Germline CDR1 SNHLY, CDR2 FYNNEI. Trimming shortened V by 6 bases and J by 0 bases, and 3 bases separated the two germline ends. The CDR3 spans 13 residues. Here the CDR3 reads CASSPSGANVLTF. In DNA, the CDR3 is TGTGCCAGCAGCCCCTCTGGGGCCAACGTCCTGACTTTC. The variable domain in full, with the rest retrieved from reference TRBV2 and TRBJ2-6, is EPEVTQTPSHQVTQMGQEVILRCVPISNHLYFYWYRQILGQKVEFLVSFYNNEISEKSEIFDDQFSVERPDGSNFTLKIRSTKLEDSAMYFCASSPSGANVLTFGAGSRLTVL.

Written as DNA, the CDR3 is TGTGCCAGCAGTTTAGGGTGGCGGCCAGAGACCCAGTACTTC. Residues: CASSLGWRPETQYF. V usage is TRBV28 and J usage is TRBJ2-5; no definite D call. The V end lost 2 bases, the J end lost 4 bases, and 11 bases lay between the germline ends. The CDR3 length is 14 residues. Germline CDR1 MDHEN, CDR2 SYDVKM.

This chain links TRBV7-8 with TRBJ2-5, with 7 nucleotides matching TRBD1. The CDR3 covers 17 residues. J gave up 1 base and V 1 base, and 9 bases lay outside the gene matches. Per germline, CDR1 SGHVS and CDR2 FQNEAQ. CDR3 DNA: TGTGCCAGCAGCTTAGTCGTAACAGGGGTCCCCCAAGAGACCCAGTACTTC. It encodes CASSLVVTGVPQETQYF.